The 19 T cell receptor beta chains in this list originate from one sample, sequenced in a study of blood T cell repertoires in COVID-19. Assay: immunoSEQ multiplex PCR; the TCRdb copy retains only in-frame clones and omits some. The repertoire holds 250,000 or so clones, with around 88% as singletons. Sequencing used PBMCs or T cells enriched from blood (not recorded which). The receptors come from a woman between 40 and 55 years old with acute COVID-19.

This clone occurred once. This sequence joins TRBV6-5 and TRBJ1-1; 10 nucleotides align to TRBD1. The CDR3 length is 15 residues. Unmatched junction bases numbered 12, after V lost 6 bases and J lost 8 bases. CDR1 and CDR2 (germline): MNHEY, SVGAGI. The CDR3 DNA reads as TGTGCCAGCAGGAGAGATCGGGACAGGGGTCTAGAAGCTTTCTTT. It translates to CASRRDRDRGLEAFF.

The chain uses TRBV11-2 and TRBJ1-4, with 7 bases matching TRBD1. The CDR3 totals 15 residues. The germline V gene has CDR1 SGHAT and CDR2 FQNNGV. With 3 bases clipped from V and 3 bases from J, the junction kept 4 bases outside the gene matches. CDR3 sequence (DNA): TGTGCCAGCAGCTTGACAGGGTCGGCTAATGAAAAACTGTTTTTT. It yields the protein CASSLTGSANEKLFF.

V and J are TRBV3-1 (or the pseudogene TRBV3-2) and TRBJ1-5; 9 bases agree with TRBD1. The CDR3 has 14 residues. The J segment lost 4 bases and the V segment lost 4 bases, leaving 2 bases of the junction unmatched. From germline, CDR1 is LGHDT and CDR2 YNNKEL (reference sequence). Here the CDR3 reads CASSRTGANQPQHF. The CDR3 coding sequence is TGTGCCAGCAGCCGGACAGGGGCAAATCAGCCCCAGCATTTT.

This sequence joins TRBV5-1 and TRBJ1-4; 11 bases agree with TRBD1. V was clipped by 5 bases and J by 7 bases; unmatched bases: 7. The CDR3 extends over 15 amino acids. CDR1 is SGHRS and CDR2 is YFSETQ in the germline V gene. The CDR3 sequence: CASRGQGEVIEKLFF. In DNA, the CDR3 is TGCGCCAGCAGGGGACAGGGGGAAGTGATTGAAAAACTGTTTTTT.

The chain is built from TRBV30 and TRBJ2-5; weak D call: TRBD1 (5 bases). The CDR3 totals 15 residues. Germline loops: CDR1 GTSNPN, CDR2 SVGIG (reference sequence). With 2 bases removed from V and 5 bases from J, the gap between germline ends came to 18 bases. This CDR3 reads CAWSPRGRARETQYF. The DNA for the CDR3 is TGTGCCTGGAGTCCAAGGGGTAGGGCCAGGGAGACCCAGTACTTC.

The genes are TRBV11-3 and TRBJ1-1; 7 nucleotides line up with TRBD1. Germline-derived CDR1 and CDR2 are SGHNT and YENEEA. CDR3 length: 14 residues. V lost 0 bases, J lost 11 bases, and 9 bases stayed unmatched. CDR3: CASSLDRDRVGAFF. CDR3 DNA sequence: TGTGCCAGCAGCTTAGATCGAGACAGGGTAGGGGCTTTCTTT.

The chain has TRBV29-1 and TRBJ2-3; D may be TRBD1 (5 bases). Germline-derived CDR1 and CDR2 are SQVTM and ANQGSEA. The CDR3 loop spans 15 amino acids. V was trimmed by 7 bases and J by 2 bases, leaving 19 bases between them. The CDR3 nucleotides read TGCAGCGCAAGGGGTGCCAGGAGATTCACAGATACGCAGTATTTT. Protein sequence: CSARGARRFTDTQYF.

CDR3 sequence (DNA): TGTGCCAGCAGCCCCTCGGACAGGGTGAATGAAAAACTGTTTTTT. It is translated as CASSPSDRVNEKLFF. This chain uses TRBV3-1 (or the pseudogene TRBV3-2) with TRBJ1-4, with 8 bases fitting TRBD1. The CDR3 sequence is 15 residues long. Germline CDR1 LGHDT, CDR2 YNNKEL (reference sequence). V lost 4 bases, J lost 5 bases, and 6 bases stayed unmatched.

V is TRBV24-1 and J is TRBJ2-3; 7 bases line up with TRBD1. The germline gives CDR1 KGHDR, CDR2 SFDVKD. Unmatched junction bases numbered 5, after V lost 3 bases and J lost 3 bases. This CDR3 region has 15 residues. The CDR3 DNA reads TGTGCCACCAGTGATCCACAGGGGAGAACAGATACGCAGTATTTT. It encodes CATSDPQGRTDTQYF.

This clone has just one count. The V and J genes are TRBV28 and TRBJ2-7; possibly TRBD2 for D (5 bases). Germline V CDR1 and CDR2: MDHEN, SYDVKM. V was clipped by 7 bases and J by 0 bases, with 13 bases between them. The CDR3 consists of 14 residues. The CDR3 protein is CASMRAGSSYEQYV. The DNA of the CDR3 is TGTGCCAGCATGAGGGCGGGTAGCTCCTACGAGCAGTACGTC.

The chain recombines TRBV4-1 with TRBJ1-4; D remains ambiguous. This CDR3 has 16 amino acids. CDR1 and CDR2 (germline): MGHRA, YSYEKL. Trimming pared 0 bases from V and 8 bases from J, leaving 16 bases between. CDR3 coding DNA: TGCGCCAGCAGCCAAGATTATCGGCAGGTTGGGGAAAAACTGTTTTTT. Amino acid sequence: CASSQDYRQVGEKLFF.

The rearrangement joins TRBV7-2 to TRBJ2-7; the match to TRBD2 covers 10 bases. The germline CDR1 and CDR2 sequences are SGHTA and FQGNSA. The CDR3 length is 17 residues. Germline trimming cut 3 bases from V and 2 bases from J; bases unmatched to any gene: 10. The DNA of the CDR3 is TGTGCCAGCAGCTTGGGGAGCACGGGACTAGCGCCCTACGAGCAGTACTTC. Protein: CASSLGSTGLAPYEQYF. The full variable domain, in which reference TRBV7-2 and TRBJ2-7 provide the parts outside the CDR3, is GAGVSQSPSNKVTEKGKDVELRCDPISGHTALYWYRQSLGQGLEFLIYFQGNSAPDKSGLPSDRFSAERTGGSVSTLTIQRTQQEDSAVYLCASSLGSTGLAPYEQYFGPGTRLTVT.

This clone was counted once. The gene calls are TRBV11-3 and TRBJ1-3, with D possibly TRBD1 on 6 matching bases. This CDR3 comprises 14 residues. Germline V gene data show CDR1 as SGHNT and CDR2 as YENEEA. The ends were cut back, 5 bases at V and 4 bases at J, with 12 bases in the middle. CDR3 DNA sequence: TGTGCCAGCAGCACGACAGGATTGGGAAACACCATATATTTT. It is translated as CASSTTGLGNTIYF. The variable domain in full, with the rest retrieved from reference TRBV11-3 and TRBJ1-3, is EAGVVQSPRYKIIEKKQPVAFWCNPISGHNTLYWYLQNLGQGPELLIRYENEEAVDDSQLPKDRFSAERLKGVDSTLKIQPAELGDSAVYLCASSTTGLGNTIYFGEGSWLTVV.

DNA of the CDR3: TGTGCCAGCAGCCCGCGCGCAAGCGGGGAGACCCAGTACTTC. Amino acid sequence: CASSPRASGETQYF. This chain links TRBV3-1 (or the pseudogene TRBV3-2) with TRBJ2-5; possible D gene TRBD2, 6 bases. Per germline, CDR1 LGHDT and CDR2 YNNKEL (reference sequence). This CDR3 spans 14 amino acids. The germline V and J ends were trimmed by 4 bases and 5 bases, with 14 bases remaining between them.

V usage is TRBV12-5 and J usage is TRBJ2-3; 12 bases align to TRBD2. The CDR3 is 16 amino acids. Germline loops: CDR1 LGHNT, CDR2 FRNRAP. V lost 5 bases and J lost 3; bases outside the gene matches: 6. CDR3 in DNA: TGTGCTAGTGGTAACCTAGCGGGAGGGCTAACAGATACGCAGTATTTT. Translated: CASGNLAGGLTDTQYF.

This chain links TRBV7-9 with TRBJ2-1; D is undetermined. Between the trimmed V and J ends, which lost 1 base and 8 bases, there was a span of 3 bases. This CDR3 has 11 residues. Germline lookup yields CDR1 SEHNR and CDR2 FQNEAQ (reference sequence). CDR3 DNA: TGTGCCAGCAGCTTAGTCGATGAGCAGTTCTTC. Translated, it gives CASSLVDEQFF.

V and J are TRBV29-1 and TRBJ1-1; 11 bases are shared with TRBD1. Germline CDR1 and CDR2: SQVTM and ANQGSEA. The CDR3 covers 15 residues. Trimming took 1 base from V and 3 from J; bases not matched to a gene: 4. The CDR3 loop is CSVEGTGGADTEAFF. The DNA of the CDR3 is TGCAGCGTTGAAGGGACAGGGGGCGCAGACACTGAAGCTTTCTTT.

This sequence joins TRBV2 and TRBJ1-1; TRBD1 matches at 8 bases. Germline values: CDR1 SNHLY, CDR2 FYNNEI. V was pared by 3 bases and J by 5 bases, with 8 bases of the junction left unmatched. This CDR3 has 15 amino acids. The CDR3 here is CASSEELRGRTEAFF. The DNA of the CDR3 is TGTGCCAGCAGTGAGGAACTCAGGGGGCGAACTGAAGCTTTCTTT.

The gene calls are TRBV2 and TRBJ1-2; 8 bases are shared with TRBD1. The V and J ends lost 7 bases and 4 bases, in that order; junction bases with no gene match: 11. The germline V gene has CDR1 SNHLY and CDR2 FYNNEI. This CDR3 has 15 amino acids. The CDR3 loop is CASNMQGARGYGYTF. The CDR3 bases are TGTGCCAGCAATATGCAGGGGGCGCGGGGCTATGGCTACACCTTC.